A single sample gave rise to the 32 T cell receptor beta chains below, sequenced in a study of cytomegalovirus exposure and HLA in healthy donors. Use of 60 Vbeta and 13 Jbeta primers characterized the PCR. Sequencing was performed with immunoSEQ multiplex PCR; in TCRdb, only in-frame clones are kept and a portion is missing. The sample records some 190,000 clones, 85% being singletons. Sample: PBMCs. Every receptor here comes from a boy between 2 and 10 years old in good health and CMV-seronegative.

The chain is built from TRBV18 and TRBJ1-2; tentative D call: TRBD1 (6 bases). Trimming took off 6 bases at V and 3 bases at J, with 11 bases between the two ends. The germline gives CDR1 KGHSH, CDR2 LQKENI. The CDR3 extends over 13 amino acids. This CDR3 reads CASSTGKDYGYTF. CDR3 nucleotides: TGTGCCAGCTCCACAGGGAAAGACTATGGCTACACCTTC. Supplemented by reference TRBV18 and TRBJ1-2, the full variable domain reads NAGVMQNPRHLVRRRGQEARLRCSPMKGHSHVYWYRQLPEEGLKFMVYLQKENIIDESGMPKERFSAEFPKEGPSILRIQQVVRGDSAAYFCASSTGKDYGYTFGSGTRLTVV.

This rearrangement joins TRBV28 to TRBJ2-7; 8 nucleotides align to TRBD2. This CDR3 spans 16 amino acids. CDR1 is MDHEN, CDR2 SYDVKM, per germline. The V and J ends lost 3 bases and 3 bases, in that order; junction bases with no gene match: 10. DNA for the CDR3: TGTGCCAGCAGTTTGGCCCTACTAGCGGCGGACTACGAGCAGTACTTC. As protein: CASSLALLAADYEQYF.

The CDR3 sequence: CASSLLTGALRLNTEAFF. Written as DNA, the CDR3 is TGTGCCAGCAGCTTGCTGACAGGGGCCCTGAGGTTGAACACTGAAGCTTTCTTT. V usage is TRBV7-2 and J usage is TRBJ1-1; 8 bases are shared with TRBD1. Trimming cost V 3 bases and J 0 bases; bases outside gene matches: 12. The CDR3 has 18 amino acids. Per the germline V gene, CDR1 is SGHTA and CDR2 is FQGNSA.

V gene TRBV14 combines with J gene TRBJ1-2; D is uncertain. CDR3 length: 13 residues. Deletions cut 5 bases from V and 3 bases from J, with 10 bases between. Germline V gene sequence: CDR1 SGHDN, CDR2 FVKESK. This chain's CDR3 is CASSEKPYYGYTF. CDR3 nucleotides: TGTGCCAGCAGCGAGAAACCTTACTATGGCTACACCTTC.

This chain uses TRBV6-1 with TRBJ2-3, with 8 bases identical to TRBD2. Germline CDR1 is MNHNS and CDR2 is SASEGT. Trimming cost V 6 bases and J 2 bases; bases outside gene matches: 7. The CDR3 sequence is 15 residues long. Here the CDR3 reads CASRSGSRLTDTQYF. In DNA, the CDR3 is TGTGCCAGCAGAAGCGGGAGTCGGCTCACAGATACGCAGTATTTT.

This clone showed up just a few times. The rearrangement links TRBV6-4 to TRBJ2-3, with TRBD2 matching over 7 bases. This CDR3 region has 15 residues. J was trimmed by 3 bases and V by 3 bases; bases with no gene match: 6. Germline V CDR1 and CDR2: MRHNA, SNTAGT. Here the CDR3 reads CASSERAAGTDTQYF. In DNA form, the CDR3 reads TGTGCCAGCAGTGAGCGGGCAGCGGGGACAGATACGCAGTATTTT.

The chain has TRBV11-1 and TRBJ2-1, with 7 bases identical to TRBD1. This CDR3 comprises 16 residues. With 2 bases clipped from V and 1 base from J, the junction kept 5 bases outside the gene matches. CDR1 and CDR2 (germline): SGHAT, FQDESV (reference sequence). CDR3 residues: CASSLRGGMSYNEQFF. Here the CDR3 DNA reads TGTGCCAGCAGCTTACGAGGGGGCATGTCCTACAATGAGCAGTTCTTC.

This chain connects TRBV28 to TRBJ1-5, with a possible D match to TRBD1 (5 bases). Germline values: CDR1 MDHEN, CDR2 SYDVKM. Trimming pared 3 bases from V and 4 bases from J, leaving 13 bases between. The CDR3 extends over 15 amino acids. The CDR3 here is CASSFLQGLNQPQHF. CDR3 nucleotides: TGTGCCAGCAGTTTCCTCCAGGGCTTAAATCAGCCCCAGCATTTT.

This clone was counted only a few times. The chain carries TRBV5-4 and TRBJ2-3; 8 bases are shared with TRBD1. The CDR3 covers 17 residues. Losses at the gene ends were 4 bases for V and 0 bases for J; bases not matched to a gene: 10. CDR1 and CDR2 (germline): SGHNT, YYREEE (reference sequence). The chain's CDR3 is CASSGGKTGASTDTQYF. The CDR3, as DNA: TGTGCCAGCAGCGGGGGGAAGACAGGGGCTAGCACAGATACGCAGTATTTT.

The V and J genes are TRBV18 and TRBJ2-1, with D uncertain. V lost 6 bases and J 1 base, leaving 7 bases between the germline ends. The CDR3 runs 13 residues. From germline, CDR1 is KGHSH and CDR2 LQKENI. As DNA, the CDR3 is TGTGCCAGCTCCGGCGGATCCTACAATGAGCAGTTCTTC. Translating it yields CASSGGSYNEQFF.

The chain joins TRBV2 to TRBJ1-6; tentative D call: TRBD1 (5 bases). Looked up from germline, CDR1 is SNHLY and CDR2 is FYNNEI. The V gene lost 4 bases and the J gene lost 3 bases, with 7 bases spanning the gap. CDR3 length: 14 amino acids. The CDR3 sequence: CASSVGVYNSPLHF. The DNA for the CDR3 is TGTGCCAGCAGTGTAGGGGTCTATAATTCACCCCTCCACTTT. Together with reference TRBV2 and TRBJ1-6, the CDR3 gives the full variable domain: EPEVTQTPSHQVTQMGQEVILRCVPISNHLYFYWYRQILGQKVEFLVSFYNNEISEKSEIFDDQFSVERPDGSNFTLKIRSTKLEDSAMYFCASSVGVYNSPLHFGNGTRLTVT.

The sample holds a few counts of this clone. V gene TRBV4-2 combines with J gene TRBJ2-5, with 10 bases fitting TRBD2. Trimming took 3 bases from V and 2 from J; bases not matched to a gene: 3. CDR1 is LGHNA and CDR2 is YNFKEQ in the germline V gene. The CDR3 has 15 amino acids. For the CDR3, the DNA is TGTGCCAGCAGCCAGACTAGCGGGCTTCAAGAGACCCAGTACTTC. It translates to CASSQTSGLQETQYF.

The V call is TRBV9, the J call TRBJ2-3, with D possibly matching TRBD2 (6 bases). V was shortened by 0 bases and J by 6 bases, with 20 bases between the two germline ends. CDR3 length: 17 residues. Germline V CDR1 and CDR2: SGDLS, YYNGEE. The CDR3 spells CASSVDSARGGRDTQYF. Here the CDR3 DNA reads TGTGCCAGCAGCGTAGATTCGGCTAGGGGAGGTAGGGATACGCAGTATTTT.

This chain uses TRBV11-3 with TRBJ2-7, with 8 bases aligning to TRBD2. From germline, CDR1 is SGHNT and CDR2 YENEEA. The CDR3 extends over 17 amino acids. Trimming removed 0 bases from V and 0 bases from J; junction bases left unmatched: 7. CDR3 protein: CASSLDPGLGSSYEQYF. CDR3 DNA: TGTGCCAGCAGCTTAGACCCGGGACTAGGAAGCTCCTACGAGCAGTACTTC.

The rearrangement uses TRBV2 and TRBJ1-1; perhaps TRBD1 as D (5 bases). Germline values: CDR1 SNHLY, CDR2 FYNNEI. CDR3 length equals 15 residues. The V and J ends lost 1 base and 1 base respectively, with 10 bases between them. CDR3 loop: CASSEGAGQNTEAFF. The CDR3 nucleotides are TGTGCCAGCAGTGAAGGGGCAGGGCAGAACACTGAAGCTTTCTTT. The complete variable domain, with remaining parts taken from reference TRBV2 and TRBJ1-1, reads EPEVTQTPSHQVTQMGQEVILRCVPISNHLYFYWYRQILGQKVEFLVSFYNNEISEKSEIFDDQFSVERPDGSNFTLKIRSTKLEDSAMYFCASSEGAGQNTEAFFGQGTRLTVV.

The chain couples TRBV15 to TRBJ1-3; D ambiguous. This CDR3 has 14 residues. V lost 3 bases and J 1 base, leaving 7 bases between the germline ends. CDR1 and CDR2 from the germline V gene are LNHNV and YYDKDF (reference sequence). CDR3 DNA sequence: TGTGCCACCAGCAGGATCCTATCTGGAAACACCATATATTTT. This translates into CATSRILSGNTIYF.

In this sample, this clone turned up a few times. The chain joins TRBV6-4 to TRBJ2-1; 7 nucleotides match TRBD2. V shed 3 bases and J 8 bases; nucleotides not matched to a gene: 13. This CDR3 is 16 amino acids long. Germline values: CDR1 MRHNA, CDR2 SNTAGT. CDR3 region: CASSEGAGGSRDEQFF. DNA of the CDR3: TGTGCCAGCAGTGAAGGGGCTGGCGGGAGTCGTGATGAGCAGTTCTTC.

The chain has TRBV28 and TRBJ2-5; 10 bases are shared with TRBD2. Germline assignment: CDR1 MDHEN and CDR2 SYDVKM. This CDR3 spans 20 amino acids. V was pared by 6 bases and J by 4 bases, with 23 bases of the junction left unmatched. This chain's CDR3 is CASSLGGEAGGLLPSETQYF. The CDR3 nucleotides are TGTGCCAGCAGCCTAGGGGGGGAAGCGGGGGGGCTACTCCCGTCAGAGACCCAGTACTTC. Full variable domain (outside the CDR3, taken from reference TRBV28 and TRBJ2-5): DVKVTQSSRYLVKRTGEKVFLECVQDMDHENMFWYRQDPGLGLRLIYFSYDVKMKEKGDIPEGYSVSREKKERFSLILESASTNQTSMYLCASSLGGEAGGLLPSETQYFGPGTRLLVL.

J is TRBJ2-2 and V is TRBV5-1; TRBD1 agrees at 7 bases. The CDR3 is 18 amino acids. After removal of 3 bases from V and 0 bases from J, the junction contained 11 bases not matched to a gene. Germline V gives CDR1 SGHRS, CDR2 YFSETQ. This chain's CDR3 is CASSWSFYRGSNTGELFF. CDR3 in DNA: TGCGCCAGCAGCTGGAGTTTTTACAGGGGTTCGAACACCGGGGAGCTGTTTTTT.

The V gene is TRBV6-4, the J gene TRBJ2-1; the match to TRBD1 covers 9 bases. Trimming cost V 2 bases and J 12 bases; bases outside gene matches: 2. From germline, CDR1 is MRHNA and CDR2 SNTAGT. The CDR3 has 12 residues. The CDR3 DNA is TGTGCCAGCAGTGACGCGGGACAGGGGCAGTTCTTC. Translation gives CASSDAGQGQFF.

V gene TRBV5-5 combines with J gene TRBJ2-3; 9 nucleotides line up with TRBD1. J gave up 0 bases and V 4 bases, and 15 bases lay outside the gene matches. The CDR3 covers 19 residues. Germline lookup yields CDR1 SGHKS and CDR2 YYEKEE (reference sequence). Here the CDR3 DNA reads TGTGCCAGCAGCCCCCATGGGACAGGGTTGGGGGTTAGCACAGATACGCAGTATTTT. Translation gives CASSPHGTGLGVSTDTQYF.

Comment on this clone: A read error may account for a junction end that differs from germline. The chain links TRBV7-9 to TRBJ1-6; a possible D gene is TRBD1 (6 bases). Germline CDR1 SEHNR, CDR2 FQNEAQ (reference sequence). The CDR3 covers 19 residues. CDR3 sequence reads: CSSSLGHRALYSYNSPLHF. DNA of the CDR3: TGTTCCAGCAGCTTAGGCCACAGGGCCCTGTACTCCTATAATTCACCCCTCCACTTT.

The J gene is TRBJ2-1, the V gene TRBV5-1, with 7 bases fitting TRBD2. Per germline, CDR1 SGHRS and CDR2 YFSETQ. J lost 0 bases, V lost 7 bases, and 7 bases had no gene match. The CDR3 contains 15 residues. The CDR3 nucleotides read TGCGCCAGCTCCACCGGGACTAACTCCTACAATGAGCAGTTCTTC. As protein: CASSTGTNSYNEQFF.

The chain couples TRBV29-1 to TRBJ1-1; a weak D match, TRBD1 (6 bases). From germline, CDR1 is SQVTM and CDR2 ANQGSEA. Trimming shortened V by 3 bases and J by 3 bases, and 14 bases separated the two germline ends. This CDR3 is built from 14 residues. The CDR3 protein is CSVEVWGQYTEAFF. The CDR3 coding sequence is TGCAGCGTTGAGGTCTGGGGGCAGTACACTGAAGCTTTCTTT.

The chain employs TRBV6-5 and TRBJ2-2, with D possibly matching TRBD2 (6 bases). Germline CDR1 MNHEY, CDR2 SVGAGI. The CDR3 runs to 13 residues. Trimming removed 6 bases at V and 5 bases at J, with 10 bases between. The chain's CDR3 is CASSRDFTGELFF. For the CDR3, the DNA is TGTGCCAGCAGCCGGGACTTTACCGGGGAGCTGTTTTTT.

This rearrangement joins TRBV25-1 to TRBJ1-1; tentatively, D is TRBD1 (6 bases). Trimming pared 6 bases from V and 1 base from J, leaving 21 bases between. Germline-derived CDR1 and CDR2 are MGHDK and SYGVNS. CDR3 length: 17 amino acids. The CDR3 sequence: CASRPPRKGGTNTEAFF. CDR3 nucleotide sequence: TGTGCCAGCAGACCCCCCAGGAAAGGGGGTACGAACACTGAAGCTTTCTTT.

This clone was observed a single time. The chain carries TRBV28 and TRBJ1-4; 7 bases map to TRBD1. Per germline, CDR1 MDHEN and CDR2 SYDVKM. The V and J ends lost 10 bases and 8 bases, in that order; junction bases with no gene match: 13. The CDR3 totals 14 residues. The CDR3 nucleotides read TGTGCCATAAGGGGACAGCTACCAAACGAAAAACTGTTTTTT. It is translated as CAIRGQLPNEKLFF. The full variable domain, its missing parts supplied by reference TRBV28 and TRBJ1-4, is DVKVTQSSRYLVKRTGEKVFLECVQDMDHENMFWYRQDPGLGLRLIYFSYDVKMKEKGDIPEGYSVSREKKERFSLILESASTNQTSMYLCAIRGQLPNEKLFFGSGTQLSVL.

The V and J genes are TRBV2 and TRBJ1-5; D uncertain. V was shortened by 6 bases and J by 5 bases, with 14 bases between the two germline ends. The length of the CDR3 is 14 residues. CDR1 is SNHLY and CDR2 is FYNNEI in the germline V gene. CDR3 sequence reads: CASSEKRVDQPQHF. The CDR3 DNA is TGTGCCAGCAGCGAGAAGAGAGTGGATCAGCCCCAGCATTTT.

V and J are TRBV30 and TRBJ1-6; 7 bases line up with TRBD1. The CDR3 contains 13 residues. CDR1 and CDR2 from the germline V gene are GTSNPN and SVGIG (reference sequence). Trimming at V came to 5 bases and at J to 4 bases, leaving 2 bases not matched to a gene. The CDR3: CAWLQGYNSPLHF. CDR3 nucleotides: TGTGCCTGGTTACAGGGGTATAATTCACCCCTCCACTTT.

The table lists this clone with a count of one. This sequence joins TRBV4-1 and TRBJ2-2; D gene unclear. From germline, CDR1 is MGHRA and CDR2 YSYEKL. The CDR3 is made up of 17 amino acids. Trimming removed 4 bases from V and 0 bases from J, with 15 bases in between. CDR3 sequence reads: CASSLSPVGPNTGELFF. The CDR3 nucleotides read TGCGCCAGCAGCCTGTCGCCGGTGGGCCCGAACACCGGGGAGCTGTTTTTT.

The J gene is TRBJ1-5, the V gene TRBV18; D remains ambiguous. The V end lost 5 bases, the J end lost 3 bases, and 11 bases lay between the germline ends. Germline-derived CDR1 and CDR2 are KGHSH and LQKENI. The CDR3 covers 14 residues. CDR3 in amino acids: CASSEGSPNQPQHF. In DNA form, the CDR3 reads TGTGCCAGCTCAGAAGGGAGTCCCAATCAGCCCCAGCATTTT.

The chain recombines TRBV6-1 with TRBJ1-5; TRBD1 aligns across 7 bases. Germline assignment: CDR1 MNHNS and CDR2 SASEGT. The CDR3 loop spans 16 amino acids. J was trimmed by 3 bases and V by 4 bases; bases with no gene match: 9. CDR3 loop: CASSASTTGTNQPQHF. CDR3 nucleotides: TGTGCCAGCAGTGCCTCCACGACAGGGACCAATCAGCCCCAGCATTTT.